Listed below are T cell receptor beta chains from one sample, sequenced in a study of spatial heterogeneity in lung cancer. TCRdb itself ran the 5' RACE reads through MiXCR, one entry per CDR3 protein. The table has under 150,000 distinct CDR3 sequences, 9% to 15% seen once; the top ten hold around 16%. The sample here was PBMCs, taken at follow-up. All receptors come from a male donor with early-stage non-small cell lung cancer. CDR3s include the opening cysteine and the closing phenylalanine or tryptophan. Each record gives: D gene, clone size, J gene, V gene, CDR3 protein, CDR3 DNA. A D gene is named only where the DNA matches it firmly. Expanded clones get a size class; other rows say once, few or many, or leave the size out.

NA | many | TRBJ2-6 | TRBV6-1 | CASSEDSSGANVLTF | TGTGCCAGCAGTGAAGACAGCTCTGGGGCCAACGTCCTGACTTTC
NA | NA | TRBJ2-2 | TRBV7-6 | CASSFGSFTNTGELFF | TGTGCCAGCAGTTTCGGGAGCTTCACCAACACCGGGGAGCTGTTTTTT
NA | few | TRBJ1-4 | TRBV6-5 | CASTPGSPSTNEKLFF | TGTGCCAGCACCCCGGGGAGCCCTTCAACTAATGAAAAACTGTTTTTT
TRBD2 | NA | TRBJ2-4 | TRBV27 | CASSTRLAGVLNIQYF | TGTGCCAGCAGTACCCGACTAGCGGGGGTGTTGAACATTCAGTACTTC
NA | many | TRBJ1-1 | TRBV5-6 | CASSLGHRLEAAFF | TGTGCCAGCAGCTTGGGACACCGTTTAGAGGCAGCTTTCTTT
NA | many | TRBJ2-3 | TRBV5-1 | CASSLDRASDTQYF | TGCGCCAGCAGCTTGGACAGGGCGTCAGATACGCAGTATTTT
NA | many | TRBJ1-2 | TRBV29-1 | CSVVSRQNYGYTF | TGCAGCGTTGTATCAAGACAGAACTATGGCTACACCTTC
NA | NA | TRBJ2-1 | TRBV5-4 | CASSSLRGETYNEQFF | TGTGCCAGCAGCTCCCTCCGTGGGGAGACCTACAATGAGCAGTTCTTC
NA | few | TRBJ1-4 | TRBV29-1 | CSVGLKRGNEKLFF | TGCAGCGTTGGACTCAAACGGGGTAATGAAAAACTGTTTTTT
NA | many | TRBJ1-1 | TRBV18 | CASSRTGNTEAFF | TGTGCCAGCTCACGGACGGGGAACACTGAAGCTTTCTTT
TRBD2 | many | TRBJ2-3 | TRBV4-2 | CASSQDSSGVTDTQYF | TGTGCCAGCAGCCAAGACTCTAGCGGGGTGACAGATACGCAGTATTTT
NA | many | TRBJ2-7 | TRBV29-1 | CSARTVYSYEQYF | TGCAGCGCCCGGACAGTTTATTCCTACGAGCAGTACTTC
TRBD1 | NA | TRBJ2-7 | TRBV28 | CATHGQGLTYEQYF | TGTGCCACCCACGGACAGGGGCTAACCTACGAGCAGTACTTC
TRBD1 | NA | TRBJ2-1 | TRBV4-3 | CASSHNRGPYNEQFF | TGCGCCAGCAGCCATAACAGGGGGCCTTACAATGAGCAGTTCTTC
TRBD1 | many | TRBJ2-1 | TRBV20-1 | CSAPGTGFTNEQFF | TGCAGTGCCCCCGGGACAGGGTTTACAAATGAGCAGTTCTTC
NA | few | TRBJ1-2 | TRBV20-1 | CSARSDRMAGYTF | TGCAGTGCTAGGTCGGACAGAATGGCCGGCTACACCTTC
NA | many | TRBJ2-5 | TRBV29-1 | CSVRPLETQYF | TGCAGCGTTCGCCCCTTAGAGACCCAGTACTTC
TRBD1 | many | TRBJ1-1 | TRBV29-1 | CSASPDRYTEAFF | TGCAGCGCCTCTCCGGACAGGTACACTGAAGCTTTCTTT
NA | many | TRBJ2-2 | TRBV12-3/TRBV12-4 | CASSFKSTGELFF | TGTGCCAGCAGTTTTAAGTCCACCGGGGAGCTGTTTTTT
NA | few | TRBJ2-3 | TRBV5-1 | CASGGGRGATDTQYF | TGCGCCAGCGGAGGGGGGCGGGGAGCCACAGATACGCAGTATTTT
TRBD1 | NA | TRBJ2-1 | TRBV25-1 | CASRQGGAYNEQFF | TGTGCCAGCAGACAGGGGGGAGCCTACAATGAGCAGTTCTTC
TRBD1 | NA | TRBJ1-2 | TRBV20-1 | CSAPTGGSGYGYTF | TGCAGTGCTCCTACAGGGGGCAGTGGCTATGGCTACACCTTC